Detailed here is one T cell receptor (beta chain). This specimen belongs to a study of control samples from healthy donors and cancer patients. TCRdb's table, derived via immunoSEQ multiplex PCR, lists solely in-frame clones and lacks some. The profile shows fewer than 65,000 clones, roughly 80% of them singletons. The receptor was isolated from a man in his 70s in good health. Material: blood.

The CDR3 sequence: CASSQDGEAFF. DNA of the CDR3: TGTGCCAGCAGCCAAGACGGAGAAGCTTTCTTT. The chain combines TRBV3-1 (or the pseudogene TRBV3-2) with TRBJ1-1; D is unresolved. Trimming pared 0 bases from V and 8 bases from J, leaving 4 bases between. Germline CDR1 is LGHDT and CDR2 is YNNKEL (reference sequence). The CDR3 extends over 11 amino acids.